A single sample gave rise to the 28 T cell receptor beta chains below, sequenced in a study of T cells after yellow fever vaccination (dated by TCRdb to between 2018 and 2021). The treatment or condition label corresponds to: live attenuated yellow fever vaccine strain. Preparation of the library involved 5' RACE. Reads for this sample came from an Illumina NovaSeq 6000. TCRdb cleaned the public reads at Q25 with fastp, built clones with MiXCR and kept in-frame beta chains. When rows share a CDR3 protein, they turn into one entry using the most common DNA and genes. Within this sample are about 320,000 distinct CDR3 sequences, with roughly 10% of them counted one time only. Jointly, the top ten make up 3% to 3.5% of the sample. This material consisted of CD4+ T cells sorted from PBMCs, taken 45 days after the yellow fever booster vaccination. The receptors derive from a man younger than 30 who received the YFV17D yellow fever vaccine.

This chain joins TRBV7-9 and TRBJ2-2; possible D gene TRBD1, 5 bases. The ends were cut back, 1 base at V and 3 bases at J, with 18 bases in the middle. The CDR3 has 18 residues. Germline CDR1 is SEHNR and CDR2 is FQNEAQ (reference sequence). DNA for the CDR3: TGTGCCAGCAGCTTAGGGGGCAATCTACTTGCAGACACCGGGGAGCTGTTTTTT. It translates to CASSLGGNLLADTGELFF.

The V gene is TRBV4-2, the J gene TRBJ1-1; D is undetermined. The CDR3 is 12 amino acids. CDR1 is LGHNA and CDR2 is YNFKEQ in the germline V gene. The V and J ends lost 3 bases and 9 bases respectively, with 11 bases between them. This chain's CDR3 is CASSHDNGQAFF. CDR3 coding DNA: TGTGCCAGCAGCCATGATAACGGACAAGCTTTCTTT.

The gene calls are TRBV18 and TRBJ2-7, with TRBD1 identical over 8 bases. J was trimmed by 2 bases and V by 4 bases; bases with no gene match: 10. This CDR3 region has 16 residues. CDR1 is KGHSH and CDR2 is LQKENI in the germline V gene. In DNA, the CDR3 is TGTGCCAGCTCACGATACTACGGACAGGGACCCTACGAGCAGTACGTC. Amino acid sequence: CASSRYYGQGPYEQYV.

This clonotype was recorded at least ten times. V usage is TRBV7-9 and J usage is TRBJ1-6; D remains ambiguous. Trimming pared 4 bases from V and 9 bases from J, leaving 16 bases between. Germline V gives CDR1 SEHNR, CDR2 FQNEAQ (reference sequence). The CDR3 extends over 15 amino acids. CDR3 sequence reads: CASSSTQRGSSPLHF. CDR3 DNA: TGTGCCAGCAGCTCGACACAACGGGGTTCTTCACCCCTCCACTTT.

This clonotype came up many times. This chain joins TRBV5-1 and TRBJ2-5, with D uncertain. There are 15 residues in the CDR3. Trimming cost V 4 bases and J 2 bases, with 15 bases left between them. The germline gives CDR1 SGHRS, CDR2 YFSETQ. For the CDR3, the DNA is TGCGCCAGCAGCCGGCCCGGACCGCGACAAGAGACCCAGTACTTC. Protein: CASSRPGPRQETQYF. Together with reference TRBV5-1 and TRBJ2-5, the CDR3 gives the full variable domain: KAGVTQTPRYLIKTRGQQVTLSCSPISGHRSVSWYQQTPGQGLQFLFEYFSETQRNKGNFPGRFSGRQFSNSRSEMNVSTLELGDSALYLCASSRPGPRQETQYFGPGTRLLVL.

This clonotype was seen a few times. V is TRBV6-5 and J is TRBJ1-1; a possible D gene is TRBD1 (6 bases). CDR1 is MNHEY, CDR2 SVGAGI, per germline. The CDR3 has 13 residues. V was cut by 6 bases and J by 4 bases, with 12 bases left in between. CDR3 loop: CASREQGRTEAFF. CDR3 nucleotide sequence: TGTGCCAGCAGGGAGCAGGGGCGCACTGAAGCTTTCTTT.

V and J are TRBV20-1 and TRBJ2-3; TRBD2 agrees at 12 bases. V lost 1 base to trimming and J lost 5 bases; unmatched junction nucleotides: 7. CDR1 DFQATT and CDR2 SNEGSKA come from the germline V gene (reference sequence). The CDR3 has 16 residues. Written as DNA, the CDR3 is TGCAGTGCTAGAGCCCCTAGCGGGGGGGCGATAGATACGCAGTATTTT. It yields the protein CSARAPSGGAIDTQYF.

This clonotype came up a few times. Here the CDR3 reads CASRVGNGVDTEAFF. The CDR3 DNA follows: TGTGCCAGCAGAGTAGGGAATGGAGTAGACACTGAAGCTTTCTTT. The chain carries TRBV7-9 and TRBJ1-1, with D unresolved. This CDR3 is built from 15 residues. From germline, CDR1 is SEHNR and CDR2 FQNEAQ (reference sequence). V was cut by 6 bases and J by 3 bases, with 17 bases left in between.

J is TRBJ2-3 and V is TRBV5-1, with a possible D match to TRBD2 (5 bases). Germline assignment: CDR1 SGHRS and CDR2 YFSETQ. This CDR3 comprises 14 residues. V shed 1 base and J shed 4 bases, with 10 bases lying between them. CDR3 in amino acids: CASSLWVGADTQYF. The CDR3 DNA reads as TGCGCCAGCAGCTTGTGGGTCGGGGCAGATACGCAGTATTTT.

This clonotype has at least ten counts. This chain links TRBV6-6 with TRBJ2-5; D not resolved. The germline V and J ends were trimmed by 2 bases and 5 bases, with 12 bases remaining between them. Germline CDR1 MNHNY, CDR2 SVGAGI (reference sequence). The CDR3 sequence is 14 residues long. In DNA, the CDR3 is TGTGCCAGCAGTTACAGAACGAGTTATGAGACCCAGTACTTC. Protein product: CASSYRTSYETQYF.

This clonotype was recorded a few times. Here the CDR3 reads CASSSGTGRDYGYTF. CDR3 sequence (DNA): TGTGCCAGCTCATCCGGGACAGGGCGAGACTATGGCTACACCTTC. The genes are TRBV18 and TRBJ1-2; 9 positions match TRBD1. After removal of 5 bases from V and 3 bases from J, the junction contained 7 bases not matched to a gene. In germline, CDR1 is KGHSH, CDR2 LQKENI. This CDR3 has 15 amino acids.

This clonotype was recorded a few times. This chain connects TRBV20-1 to TRBJ2-3, with 11 positions matching TRBD2. Germline V gene sequence: CDR1 DFQATT, CDR2 SNEGSKA (reference sequence). The CDR3 is made up of 15 amino acids. Trimming removed 5 bases from V and 2 bases from J; junction bases left unmatched: 6. CDR3: CSAPIAGGVTDTQYF. CDR3 DNA sequence: TGCAGTGCTCCTATAGCGGGGGGGGTCACAGATACGCAGTATTTT.

CDR3 nucleotide sequence: TGTGCCAGCAGCCTGACAGGGGTTGATCAGCCCCAGCATTTT. This gives the protein CASSLTGVDQPQHF. The V gene is TRBV6-5, the J gene TRBJ1-5; 8 bases agree with TRBD1. J was trimmed by 5 bases and V by 6 bases; bases with no gene match: 6. The CDR3 spans 14 residues. Germline V gene sequence: CDR1 MNHEY, CDR2 SVGAGI.

The rearrangement joins TRBV7-8 to TRBJ2-3; tentatively, D is TRBD1 (6 bases). CDR3 size: 17 residues. The germline CDR1 and CDR2 sequences are SGHVS and FQNEAQ. Deletions cut 1 base from V and 4 bases from J, with 18 bases between. This CDR3 reads CASSLEGFGPGADTQYF. The CDR3 region has the DNA TGTGCCAGCAGCTTAGAGGGTTTTGGACCAGGGGCAGATACGCAGTATTTT.

The chain combines TRBV3-1 with TRBJ2-7, with D maybe TRBD2 (8 bases). CDR1 and CDR2 (germline): LGHDT, YNNKEL (reference sequence). The CDR3 is made up of 14 amino acids. Trimming removed 11 bases at V and 4 bases at J, with 21 bases between. CDR3 sequence reads: CAAAGGGGEYEQYF. DNA of the CDR3: TGTGCCGCCGCGGGAGGAGGGGGCGAGTACGAGCAGTACTTC.

This clonotype was observed a single time. In DNA form, the CDR3 reads TGTGCCACTGCGGACGCCCGCTACGAGCAGTACTTC. As protein: CATADARYEQYF. The J gene is TRBJ2-7, the V gene TRBV6-2 or TRBV6-3; D not certain. Trimming left V 10 bases short and J 3 bases short, with 13 bases between. This CDR3 contains 12 residues. Germline V gene data show CDR1 as MNHEY and CDR2 as SVGEGT.

This clonotype came up a few times. The junction and the germline gene differ at one end; a read error may be behind it. The chain combines TRBV7-2 with TRBJ1-3; 9 bases are shared with TRBD1. This CDR3 region has 16 residues. Germline V lookup: CDR1 SGHTA, CDR2 FQGNSA. CDR3 protein: CASSVAGTGSGNTIYF. The CDR3 coding sequence is TGTGCCAGCAGCGTAGCCGGGACAGGGTCTGGAAACACCATATATTTT.

This clonotype was seen only a few times. The V and J genes are TRBV15 and TRBJ2-1; D gene ambiguous. CDR3 size: 14 residues. CDR1 is LNHNV, CDR2 YYDKDF, per germline (reference sequence). V was shortened by 0 bases and J by 10 bases, with 13 bases between the two germline ends. In DNA form, the CDR3 reads TGTGCCACCAGCAGAGATACGGTTACGGAGGAGCAGTTCTTC. It specifies CATSRDTVTEEQFF.

This clonotype was detected many times. The V and J genes are TRBV7-9 and TRBJ2-7; perhaps TRBD1 as D (5 bases). CDR1 is SEHNR and CDR2 is FQNEAQ in the germline V gene (reference sequence). The CDR3 has 12 residues. The ends were cut back, 6 bases at V and 4 bases at J, with 10 bases in the middle. CDR3 nucleotide sequence: TGTGCCAGCAGTTTTCCAGGGTACGAGCAGTACTTC. This gives the protein CASSFPGYEQYF.

This clonotype turned up a few times. The chain is built from TRBV7-9 and TRBJ2-7, with D uncertain. CDR3 length: 12 amino acids. Germline CDR1 is SEHNR and CDR2 is FQNEAQ (reference sequence). The V end was cut by 1 base, the J end by 4 bases, with 5 bases between. The CDR3, as DNA: TGTGCCAGCAGCTTAGTCTCTTACGAGCAGTACGTC. It codes for CASSLVSYEQYV.

The CDR3 sequence is CASSLGVGADYNEQFF. CDR3 nucleotides: TGTGCCAGCAGCTTAGGCGTAGGGGCGGATTACAATGAGCAGTTCTTC. The gene calls are TRBV7-2 and TRBJ2-1; D might be TRBD1 (5 bases). The CDR3 has 16 residues. Looked up from germline, CDR1 is SGHTA and CDR2 is FQGNSA. Trimming pared 1 base from V and 4 bases from J, leaving 14 bases between.

The J gene is TRBJ1-2, the V gene TRBV4-1; D not resolved. In germline, CDR1 is MGHRA, CDR2 YSYEKL. The CDR3 consists of 13 residues. V shed 1 base and J shed 5 bases, with 8 bases lying between them. The CDR3 DNA is TGCGCCAGCAGCCAAGGTGCGGATTATGGCTACACCTTC. This codes for CASSQGADYGYTF.

Here the CDR3 DNA reads TGTGCCAGCAGCCAGGGACAGAAAAATGAAAAACTGTTTTTT. The encoded protein is CASSQGQKNEKLFF. The gene calls are TRBV5-4 and TRBJ1-4, with TRBD1 identical over 7 bases. This CDR3 contains 14 residues. V gave up 4 bases and J gave up 5 bases; unmatched junction bases: 5. Germline V gene sequence: CDR1 SGHNT, CDR2 YYREEE (reference sequence).

The genes are TRBV12-3 or TRBV12-4 and TRBJ2-7; TRBD1 aligns across 7 bases. The CDR3 covers 14 residues. The junction had 7 bases not matched to a gene; V was cut back by 6 bases and J by 2 bases. The CDR3 is CASSTQGVTYEQYF. The CDR3 coding sequence is TGTGCCAGCAGCACGCAGGGGGTCACCTACGAGCAGTACTTC.

The J gene is TRBJ2-1, the V gene TRBV7-8; 10 nucleotides agree with TRBD2. J lost 10 bases, V lost 6 bases, and 9 bases had no gene match. CDR3 length: 14 residues. Germline V gene sequence: CDR1 SGHVS, CDR2 FQNEAQ. CDR3 amino acids: CASRGLAGGQEQFF. The CDR3, as DNA: TGTGCCAGCAGAGGTTTAGCGGGGGGCCAAGAGCAGTTCTTC.

This clonotype was recorded many times. This chain uses TRBV7-3 with TRBJ1-1, with a tentative D call TRBD1 (6 bases). Trimming removed 5 bases at V and 3 bases at J, with 10 bases between. This CDR3 has 13 residues. The V gene's germline CDR1 is SGHTA and CDR2 FQGTGA. The CDR3 loop reads CASSRQEHTEAFF. The CDR3 DNA reads as TGTGCCAGCAGCCGACAGGAACACACTGAAGCTTTCTTT.

This clonotype occurred a few times. At one of its ends the junction is not consistent with the germline gene, which may arise from a read error. The rearrangement uses TRBV18 and TRBJ1-1; D is perhaps TRBD1 (6 bases). The CDR3 sequence is 15 residues long. CDR1 is KGHSH and CDR2 is LQKENI in the germline V gene. The CDR3 is CASSPRTVRNSEAFF. The CDR3, as DNA: TGTGCCAGCTCACCTAGGACAGTCAGGAACTCTGAAGCTTTCTTT. Full variable domain (rest looked up from reference TRBV18 and TRBJ1-1): NAGVMQNPRHLVRRRGQEARLRCSPMKGHSHVYWYRQLPEEGLKFMVYLQKENIIDESGMPKERFSAEFPKEGPSILRIQQVVRGDSAAYFCASSPRTVRNSEAFFGQGTRLTVV.

The sample holds many counts of this clonotype. This chain connects TRBV7-8 to TRBJ2-2; D perhaps matches TRBD2 (6 bases). The CDR3 has 16 amino acids. Germline V gene sequence: CDR1 SGHVS, CDR2 FQNEAQ. Trimming stripped 5 bases from V and 7 bases from J, with 20 bases between. CDR3 DNA: TGTGCCAGCAGCCCTATAAGGAGGGGAAGGAGCGGGGAGCTGTTTTTT. It yields the protein CASSPIRRGRSGELFF.